Below are 8 T cell receptor beta chains sequenced from a single sample in a study of siplizumab effects on memory and regulatory T cells. TCRdb keeps only in-frame clones here, not all; method: immunoSEQ multiplex PCR. The data show roughly 93,000 clones, roughly 94% seen once. The sample taken for sequencing was non-Treg CD4+ T cells sorted from blood. All receptors derive from a human donor in good health.

This chain links TRBV5-6 with TRBJ1-1; unclear D gene. V lost 4 bases to trimming and J lost 2 bases, with 18 bases between them. In germline, CDR1 is SGHDT, CDR2 YYEEEE. This CDR3 comprises 16 residues. CDR3 bases: TGTGCCAGCAGCGCTCGCGCTCCAGTCTACAACACTGAAGCTTTCTTT. Translating gives CASSARAPVYNTEAFF.

This clone occurred once. The V and J genes are TRBV14 and TRBJ2-1, with D perhaps given as TRBD1 or TRBD2 (5 bases each). The germline V gene has CDR1 SGHDN and CDR2 FVKESK. This CDR3 spans 14 amino acids. V was pared by 5 bases and J by 4 bases, with 12 bases between. The CDR3: CASSTNWGYNEQFF. DNA for the CDR3: TGTGCCAGCAGCACCAATTGGGGGTACAATGAGCAGTTCTTC.

The chain joins TRBV5-1 to TRBJ2-5; tentatively, D is TRBD2 (5 bases). The length of the CDR3 is 14 residues. Germline lookup yields CDR1 SGHRS and CDR2 YFSETQ. V lost 2 bases and J lost 2, with 10 bases in between. Here the CDR3 DNA reads TGCGCCAGCAGCTTCGGTACGGGGCAAGAGACCCAGTACTTC. It specifies CASSFGTGQETQYF.

This clone was seen a single time. V gene TRBV28 combines with J gene TRBJ1-1; a weak D match, TRBD1 (5 bases). The germline gives CDR1 MDHEN, CDR2 SYDVKM. V gave up 6 bases and J gave up 8 bases, with 13 bases separating them. CDR3 length equals 12 residues. CDR3 amino acids: CASRVGAREAFF. CDR3 coding DNA: TGTGCCAGCAGGGTAGGGGCGAGAGAAGCTTTCTTT. The full variable domain, with the rest looked up from reference TRBV28 and TRBJ1-1, is DVKVTQSSRYLVKRTGEKVFLECVQDMDHENMFWYRQDPGLGLRLIYFSYDVKMKEKGDIPEGYSVSREKKERFSLILESASTNQTSMYLCASRVGAREAFFGQGTRLTVV.

This clone was seen only once. V usage is TRBV7-9 and J usage is TRBJ1-4, with no clear D. The CDR3 is 13 amino acids. Deletions cut 7 bases from V and 6 bases from J, with 12 bases between. Germline lookup yields CDR1 SEHNR and CDR2 FQNEAQ (reference sequence). This CDR3 is CASTPNGYEKLFF. DNA for the CDR3: TGTGCCAGCACGCCGAATGGGTATGAAAAACTGTTTTTT.

The chain couples TRBV5-1 to TRBJ2-5; D is unclear. The V end was cut by 0 bases, the J end by 10 bases, with 19 bases between. CDR1 is SGHRS, CDR2 YFSETQ, per germline. The CDR3 totals 15 residues. CDR3 in DNA: TGCGCCAGCAGCTTGGGTGGGGTCTCTTCTTCATACCAGTACTTC. Protein: CASSLGGVSSSYQYF.

This chain links TRBV6-6 with TRBJ1-5; D gene unclear. V lost 4 bases and J lost 4, with 8 bases in between. The CDR3 is 13 residues long. Germline loops: CDR1 MNHNY, CDR2 SVGAGI (reference sequence). The CDR3 DNA is TGTGCCAGCAGTTCCCTCATAAATCAGCCCCAGCATTTT. Protein product: CASSSLINQPQHF.

The chain links TRBV4-2 to TRBJ2-1; 10 bases map to TRBD2. The CDR3 spans 19 residues. V shed 3 bases and J 2 bases; nucleotides not matched to a gene: 13. Germline lookup yields CDR1 LGHNA and CDR2 YNFKEQ. The chain's CDR3 is CASSHSTRMLAGAYNEQFF. The CDR3 DNA follows: TGTGCCAGCAGCCACTCTACTAGGATGCTAGCGGGAGCCTACAATGAGCAGTTCTTC.